The 27 T cell receptor beta chains reported below all come from one sample, sequenced in a study of CD8+ T cells in alopecia areata. Noted treatment: oral pan-JAK inhibitor, 5-10 mg twice daily. Sequencing templates came from extracted RNA that was reverse transcribed into cDNA. TCRdb keeps only in-frame clones here, not all; method: immunoSEQ multiplex PCR. The sample contains fewer than 350,000 clones, 58% of which appear only once. The sample here was CD4+ T cells sorted from blood, taken at week 24, from a patient treated with tofacitinib. The receptor set was obtained from a human donor with alopecia areata.

The rearrangement links TRBV30 to TRBJ2-3; D perhaps matches TRBD1 (6 bases). The length of the CDR3 is 13 residues. V was cut by 4 bases and J by 3 bases, with 11 bases left in between. The V gene's germline CDR1 is GTSNPN and CDR2 SVGIG (reference sequence). CDR3 sequence (DNA): TGTGCCTGGATTAGGACAGATACAGATACGCAGTATTTT. Residues: CAWIRTDTDTQYF.

The chain employs TRBV5-6 and TRBJ2-5; D is ambiguous. The CDR3 contains 13 residues. Germline CDR1 reads SGHDT; CDR2 reads YYEEEE. Trimming took 2 bases from V and 5 from J, leaving 10 bases between them. CDR3 residues: CASSFSDPETQYF. Written as DNA, the CDR3 is TGTGCCAGCAGCTTCTCAGACCCTGAGACCCAGTACTTC.

The chain has TRBV6-1 and TRBJ1-5; no clear D gene. V lost 0 bases, J lost 11 bases, and 8 bases lay in between. This CDR3 contains 12 residues. Germline V gives CDR1 MNHNS, CDR2 SASEGT. Written as DNA, the CDR3 is TGTGCCAGCAGTGAAGCCGGGCCGTCCCAGCATTTT. Its translation is CASSEAGPSQHF.

This clone has just a few counts. The gene calls are TRBV5-1 and TRBJ2-2, with a tentative D call TRBD1 (6 bases). Germline CDR1 reads SGHRS; CDR2 reads YFSETQ. Trimming took 2 bases from V and 4 from J, leaving 18 bases between them. The CDR3 contains 17 residues. CDR3 nucleotides: TGCGCCAGCAGCTTAACCGCACAGGGTGGGAGCACCGGGGAGCTGTTTTTT. Protein: CASSLTAQGGSTGELFF.

The chain recombines TRBV5-1 with TRBJ2-3; D could derive from TRBD1 or TRBD2 (5 bases each). Germline V gene lookup returns CDR1 SGHRS and CDR2 YFSETQ. The germline V and J ends were trimmed by 0 bases and 0 bases, with 5 bases remaining between them. This CDR3 contains 14 residues. CDR3 in amino acids: CASSLGDSTDTQYF. The CDR3 bases are TGCGCCAGCAGCTTGGGGGACAGCACAGATACGCAGTATTTT.

A few counts support this clone. V is TRBV29-1 and J is TRBJ2-2, with D tentatively TRBD1 (5 bases). Deletions cut 3 bases from V and 4 bases from J, with 12 bases between. From germline, CDR1 is SQVTM and CDR2 ANQGSEA. This CDR3 contains 14 residues. The CDR3 coding sequence is TGCAGCGTTGAGCCAGGGTCGGGCACCGGGGAGCTGTTTTTT. Translating it yields CSVEPGSGTGELFF.

This clone was observed once. V and J are TRBV7-9 and TRBJ1-2; no definite D call. The CDR3 consists of 14 residues. The germline V gene encodes CDR1 SEHNR and CDR2 FQNEAQ (reference sequence). Between the trimmed V and J ends, which lost 5 bases and 4 bases, there was a span of 14 bases. Here the CDR3 DNA reads TGTGCCAGCAGCCGCAACTCGGACCTCTATGGCTACACCTTC. Its translation is CASSRNSDLYGYTF.

The rearrangement links TRBV5-1 to TRBJ2-3; D perhaps matches TRBD1 (5 bases). The CDR3 has 18 residues. V lost 4 bases and J lost 0, with 21 bases in between. The germline gives CDR1 SGHRS, CDR2 YFSETQ. The CDR3: CASSTGRGILLSTDTQYF. Written as DNA, the CDR3 is TGCGCCAGCAGCACCGGAAGGGGCATCCTTCTTAGCACAGATACGCAGTATTTT.

The CDR3 loop reads CASSSDSLATNEKLFF. The DNA of the CDR3 is TGTGCCAGCAGCTCCGACAGCCTTGCAACTAATGAAAAACTGTTTTTT. The chain employs TRBV28 and TRBJ1-4, with a weak D call TRBD1 (5 bases). Per germline, CDR1 MDHEN and CDR2 SYDVKM. V gave up 6 bases and J gave up 0 bases, with 14 bases separating them. The CDR3 extends over 16 amino acids.

V gene TRBV20-1 combines with J gene TRBJ2-3; the match to TRBD2 covers 7 bases. Germline loops: CDR1 DFQATT, CDR2 SNEGSKA (reference sequence). The CDR3 contains 11 residues. For the CDR3, the DNA is TGCGCGGGGGAGGGCACAGATACGCAGTATTTT. Its protein is CAGEGTDTQYF.

CDR3 nucleotides: TGCGCCAGCTCAAGACAGAACAGAGGCACAGATACGCAGTATTTT. It encodes CASSRQNRGTDTQYF. The rearrangement links TRBV5-1 to TRBJ2-3; the D gene is possibly TRBD1 (5 bases). The germline V gene encodes CDR1 SGHRS and CDR2 YFSETQ. Trimming took off 7 bases at V and 1 base at J, with 16 bases between the two ends. The CDR3 consists of 15 residues.

V is TRBV29-1 and J is TRBJ2-2, with unresolved D. CDR3 size: 13 residues. V lost 4 bases and J 4 bases, leaving 10 bases between the germline ends. The germline V gene has CDR1 SQVTM and CDR2 ANQGSEA. CDR3 sequence (DNA): TGCAGCGTTGGGGCATCTTCCACCGGGGAGCTGTTTTTT. This sequence encodes CSVGASSTGELFF.

The rearrangement uses TRBV5-1 and TRBJ2-1; no clear D gene. Trimming cost V 2 bases and J 6 bases, with 9 bases left between them. Germline V gene lookup returns CDR1 SGHRS and CDR2 YFSETQ. This CDR3 spans 13 amino acids. The CDR3 is CASSLAPSNEQFF. In DNA form, the CDR3 reads TGCGCCAGCAGCTTAGCTCCGTCCAATGAGCAGTTCTTC.

CDR3 residues: CASRFYRGQGNEQFF. The DNA for the CDR3 is TGTGCCAGCAGGTTTTACAGGGGGCAGGGCAATGAGCAGTTCTTC. The gene calls are TRBV7-2 and TRBJ2-1; 9 bases align to TRBD1. The CDR3 runs to 15 residues. V shed 6 bases, J shed 6 bases, and the junction held 9 bases outside the gene matches. The germline gives CDR1 SGHTA, CDR2 FQGNSA.

J is TRBJ2-3 and V is TRBV20-1; D uncertain. The germline V gene encodes CDR1 DFQATT and CDR2 SNEGSKA (reference sequence). The CDR3 totals 11 residues. V lost 4 bases and J 3 bases, leaving 5 bases between the germline ends. Here the CDR3 DNA reads TGCAGTGCTACAGAGACAGATACGCAGTATTTT. It translates to CSATETDTQYF.

This chain links TRBV7-2 with TRBJ2-5; the D is unclear. Trimming took off 4 bases at V and 5 bases at J, with 17 bases between the two ends. The germline V gene has CDR1 SGHTA and CDR2 FQGNSA. CDR3 length equals 15 residues. The CDR3 bases are TGTGCCAGCAGCTCGTACTACGGGCCTCAGGAGACCCAGTACTTC. It codes for CASSSYYGPQETQYF.

This rearrangement joins TRBV6-5 to TRBJ1-4; 9 positions agree with TRBD1. Germline V gene sequence: CDR1 MNHEY, CDR2 SVGAGI. V was clipped by 10 bases and J by 9 bases; unmatched bases: 9. This CDR3 spans 13 amino acids. CDR3 in amino acids: CATNRDRDQKLFF. CDR3 nucleotides: TGTGCCACCAACCGGGACAGGGATCAAAAACTGTTTTTT.

CDR3 sequence reads: CASSTRQGYYTF. CDR3 bases: TGTGCCAGCAGCACACGACAGGGATACTACACCTTC. The V and J genes are TRBV9 and TRBJ1-2; 7 bases agree with TRBD1. This CDR3 has 12 residues. V lost 4 bases, J lost 10 bases, and 7 bases stayed unmatched. Germline CDR1 is SGDLS and CDR2 is YYNGEE. The full variable domain, its missing parts supplied by reference TRBV9 and TRBJ1-2, is DSGVTQTPKHLITATGQRVTLRCSPRSGDLSVYWYQQSLDQGLQFLIQYYNGEERAKGNILERFSAQQFPDLHSELNLSSLELGDSALYFCASSTRQGYYTFGSGTRLTVV.

V usage is TRBV29-1 and J usage is TRBJ2-3; tentatively, D is TRBD1 (5 bases). Germline-derived CDR1 and CDR2 are SQVTM and ANQGSEA. Trimming removed 7 bases from V and 3 bases from J, with 14 bases in between. CDR3 length equals 13 residues. CDR3 DNA sequence: TGCAGCGCTGCCTGGCCAGGGACAGATACGCAGTATTTT. It translates to CSAAWPGTDTQYF.

This chain links TRBV9 with TRBJ2-1, with TRBD2 matching over 8 bases. The germline V gene has CDR1 SGDLS and CDR2 YYNGEE. The CDR3 is 15 residues long. V was clipped by 4 bases and J by 2 bases; unmatched bases: 5. The CDR3 loop reads CASSISGETYNEQFF. Written as DNA, the CDR3 is TGTGCCAGCAGCATTAGCGGGGAGACCTACAATGAGCAGTTCTTC.

V and J are TRBV30 and TRBJ2-2; D is undetermined. V was clipped by 1 base and J by 4 bases, with 19 bases between them. The CDR3 totals 17 residues. CDR1 is GTSNPN and CDR2 is SVGIG in the germline V gene (reference sequence). This CDR3 reads CAWSEGSPGTITGELFF. In DNA form, the CDR3 reads TGTGCCTGGAGTGAAGGGTCCCCCGGTACGATCACCGGGGAGCTGTTTTTT.

V and J are TRBV5-4 and TRBJ2-3; 11 bases align to TRBD2. The germline V gene has CDR1 SGHNT and CDR2 YYREEE (reference sequence). The CDR3 spans 18 residues. V was pared by 0 bases and J by 2 bases, with 8 bases of the junction left unmatched. CDR3 sequence: CASSLGRLAGLPTDTQYF. The CDR3 bases are TGTGCCAGCAGCTTGGGGAGACTAGCGGGACTCCCCACAGATACGCAGTATTTT.

This clone came up a few times. This chain joins TRBV30 and TRBJ1-1; TRBD1 might be the D (6 bases). CDR1 is GTSNPN and CDR2 is SVGIG in the germline V gene (reference sequence). CDR3 size: 14 residues. Deletions cut 4 bases from V and 1 base from J, with 13 bases between. The CDR3 DNA reads TGTGCCTGGAATCAGGGGTTGGAGAACACTGAAGCTTTCTTT. Translation gives CAWNQGLENTEAFF.

This clone turned up a few times. The same CDR3 is also encoded by other DNA sequences in this sample. This chain joins TRBV5-1 and TRBJ2-3; the D is unclear. Germline lookup yields CDR1 SGHRS and CDR2 YFSETQ. The length of the CDR3 is 12 residues. V dropped 2 bases and J dropped 0 bases, with 1 base sitting between them. The CDR3 loop is CASSFSTDTQYF. The CDR3 bases are TGCGCCAGCAGCTTTAGCACAGATACGCAGTATTTT.

V and J are TRBV5-4 and TRBJ2-5; D not resolved. The V gene lost 0 bases and the J gene lost 1 base, with 7 bases spanning the gap. The CDR3 contains 14 residues. Germline CDR1 SGHNT, CDR2 YYREEE (reference sequence). CDR3 amino acids: CASSLVEIQETQYF. CDR3 sequence (DNA): TGTGCCAGCAGCTTGGTAGAGATCCAAGAGACCCAGTACTTC.

V and J are TRBV28 and TRBJ2-5, with D possibly being TRBD1 or TRBD2 (6 bases each). Per the germline V gene, CDR1 is MDHEN and CDR2 is SYDVKM. The V gene lost 2 bases and the J gene lost 4 bases, with 17 bases spanning the gap. The CDR3 is made up of 16 amino acids. CDR3 sequence reads: CASSLNVPGGRETQYF. Written as DNA, the CDR3 is TGTGCCAGCAGTTTAAACGTTCCCGGGGGCCGAGAGACCCAGTACTTC.

This clone was observed once. The chain uses TRBV9 and TRBJ1-1; D is perhaps TRBD1 (6 bases). This CDR3 is built from 15 residues. Germline V lookup: CDR1 SGDLS, CDR2 YYNGEE. With 3 bases removed from V and 1 base from J, the gap between germline ends came to 13 bases. CDR3 region: CASSAAGHSNTEAFF. DNA for the CDR3: TGTGCCAGCAGCGCAGCGGGACACTCGAACACTGAAGCTTTCTTT.